These 21 T cell receptor beta chains came from one sample sequenced in a study of beta chain features in type 1 diabetes. These receptors have no known antigen. TCRB transcripts that were expressed got sequenced, as all of the isolated RNA had been reverse transcribed. Sequencing was performed with immunoSEQ multiplex PCR; in TCRdb, only in-frame clones are kept and a portion is missing. The table includes 130,000 or so clones, roughly 10% detected once. Study conclusions and caveats: Among all four CD4+ subsets, Type 1 diabetes patients had TCRB CDR3s that were moderately but significantly shorter.

Sequencing input: central memory CD4+ T cells from blood. These receptors were taken from a man aged 25-45 years with type 1 diabetes.

This clone was seen a few times. The V gene is TRBV5-1, the J gene TRBJ2-5; D possibly corresponds to TRBD2 (5 bases). The CDR3 extends over 12 amino acids. Trimming cost V 7 bases and J 5 bases, with 12 bases left between them. The germline gives CDR1 SGHRS, CDR2 YFSETQ. CDR3 in DNA: TGCGCCAGCGGTACGGGAAGCGAGACCCAGTACTTC. Protein sequence: CASGTGSETQYF.

The chain recombines TRBV4-3 with TRBJ2-2; D uncertain. This CDR3 comprises 17 residues. The germline V gene encodes CDR1 LGHNA and CDR2 YSLEER. V was cut by 1 base and J by 1 base, with 13 bases left in between. CDR3 protein: CASSQVMAEWNTGELFF. The CDR3 bases are TGCGCCAGCAGCCAAGTGATGGCAGAATGGAACACCGGGGAGCTGTTTTTT.

This chain joins TRBV5-4 and TRBJ2-5, with 10 nucleotides matching TRBD2. V was clipped by 3 bases and J by 5 bases; unmatched bases: 4. Germline V lookup: CDR1 SGHNT, CDR2 YYREEE (reference sequence). CDR3 length: 14 amino acids. As DNA, the CDR3 is TGTGCCAGCAGCTCCGGGACTAGCGCTGAGACCCAGTACTTC. Translated, it gives CASSSGTSAETQYF. Drawing the rest from reference TRBV5-4 and TRBJ2-5, the complete variable domain is ETGVTQSPTHLIKTRGQQVTLRCSSQSGHNTVSWYQQALGQGPQFIFQYYREEENGRGNFPPRFSGLQFPNYSSELNVNALELDDSALYLCASSSGTSAETQYFGPGTRLLVL.

V gene TRBV29-1 combines with J gene TRBJ2-1, with TRBD1 matching 9 bases. Trimming at V came to 7 bases and at J to 4 bases, leaving 2 bases not matched to a gene. The CDR3 loop spans 12 amino acids. CDR1 and CDR2 (germline): SQVTM, ANQGSEA. The CDR3 DNA reads as TGCAGCGGGGGACAGGGTTACAATGAGCAGTTCTTC. As protein: CSGGQGYNEQFF.

In its sample, this clone was seen a few times. This chain links TRBV7-2 with TRBJ2-3, with 7 nucleotides matching TRBD2. CDR3 size: 13 residues. With 3 bases clipped from V and 6 bases from J, the junction kept 3 bases outside the gene matches. Germline V gene lookup returns CDR1 SGHTA and CDR2 FQGNSA. CDR3 protein: CASSLGGADTQYF. CDR3 sequence (DNA): TGTGCCAGCAGCTTGGGAGGGGCCGATACGCAGTATTTT.

This clone has only a few counts. V gene TRBV28 combines with J gene TRBJ1-6; D is undetermined. Trimming removed 3 bases at V and 7 bases at J, with 13 bases between. The CDR3 totals 15 residues. Germline CDR1 reads MDHEN; CDR2 reads SYDVKM. The DNA of the CDR3 is TGTGCCAGCAGTTTGACCAGCGGAGGGAATTCACCCCTCCACTTT. Residues: CASSLTSGGNSPLHF.

V gene TRBV19 combines with J gene TRBJ2-1; 10 nucleotides match TRBD2. J gave up 0 bases and V 8 bases, and 7 bases lay outside the gene matches. The CDR3 contains 16 residues. CDR1 LNHDA and CDR2 SQIVND come from the germline V gene (reference sequence). The DNA for the CDR3 is TGTGCCAGTTCCGAGCGGGGGGGATTCTCCTACAATGAGCAGTTCTTC. This encodes CASSERGGFSYNEQFF. Full variable domain (missing parts from reference TRBV19 and TRBJ2-1): DGGITQSPKYLFRKEGQNVTLSCEQNLNHDAMYWYRQDPGQGLRLIYYSQIVNDFQKGDIAEGYSVSREKKESFPLTVTSAQKNPTAFYLCASSERGGFSYNEQFFGPGTRLTVL.

The chain has TRBV27 and TRBJ2-7; TRBD1 is a possible D gene (6 bases). CDR1 and CDR2 (germline): MNHEY, SMNVEV (reference sequence). The CDR3 has 14 amino acids. V lost 4 bases, J lost 1 base, and 11 bases lay in between. CDR3: CASSWTAASYEQYF. CDR3 bases: TGTGCCAGCAGTTGGACAGCCGCATCCTACGAGCAGTACTTC.

The V gene is TRBV12-5, the J gene TRBJ2-5; perhaps TRBD2 as D (6 bases). Germline CDR1 is LGHNT and CDR2 is FRNRAP. This CDR3 spans 11 amino acids. Trimming took 9 bases from V and 5 from J, leaving 10 bases between them. CDR3 amino acids: CASGGEETQYF. DNA for the CDR3: TGTGCTAGCGGGGGTGAGGAGACCCAGTACTTC.

The J gene is TRBJ1-2, the V gene TRBV5-1; weak D call: TRBD1 (6 bases). Germline lookup yields CDR1 SGHRS and CDR2 YFSETQ. The CDR3 sequence is 14 residues long. Trimming took 0 bases from V and 5 from J, leaving 11 bases between them. CDR3 sequence (DNA): TGCGCCAGCAGCTTGGTCAGGGGTTCGTATGGCTACACCTTC. It yields the protein CASSLVRGSYGYTF.

The chain is built from TRBV19 and TRBJ1-1; possible D gene TRBD1, 5 bases. V was cut by 4 bases and J by 6 bases, with 15 bases left in between. The germline V gene encodes CDR1 LNHDA and CDR2 SQIVND (reference sequence). This CDR3 has 14 residues. DNA for the CDR3: TGTGCCAGTAGTAAGGGGCCAGGGTCCCCTGAAGCTTTCTTT. This codes for CASSKGPGSPEAFF. The full variable domain, rest sourced from reference TRBV19 and TRBJ1-1, is DGGITQSPKYLFRKEGQNVTLSCEQNLNHDAMYWYRQDPGQGLRLIYYSQIVNDFQKGDIAEGYSVSREKKESFPLTVTSAQKNPTAFYLCASSKGPGSPEAFFGQGTRLTVV.

This clone showed up just a few times. The chain recombines TRBV5-1 with TRBJ1-1; D not certain. This CDR3 comprises 14 residues. Germline assignment: CDR1 SGHRS and CDR2 YFSETQ. The V gene lost 1 base and the J gene lost 2 bases, with 9 bases spanning the gap. CDR3 sequence (DNA): TGCGCCAGCAGCTTGTTGCCGCGTAACACTGAAGCTTTCTTT. It specifies CASSLLPRNTEAFF.

In its sample, this clone was seen a few times. This rearrangement joins TRBV28 to TRBJ2-3; the D is unclear. The CDR3 is 13 amino acids. Germline CDR1 and CDR2: MDHEN and SYDVKM. Trimming left V 5 bases short and J 2 bases short, with 8 bases between. CDR3 region: CASSPFSTDTQYF. The CDR3 DNA follows: TGTGCCAGCAGTCCCTTCTCCACAGATACGCAGTATTTT. The full variable domain, in which reference TRBV28 and TRBJ2-3 provide the parts outside the CDR3, is DVKVTQSSRYLVKRTGEKVFLECVQDMDHENMFWYRQDPGLGLRLIYFSYDVKMKEKGDIPEGYSVSREKKERFSLILESASTNQTSMYLCASSPFSTDTQYFGPGTRLTVL.

The CDR3 reads CASSLGGRWEKLFF. DNA for the CDR3: TGTGCCAGCTCCCTAGGGGGAAGATGGGAAAAACTGTTTTTT. The V call is TRBV2, the J call TRBJ1-4; D might be TRBD1 (6 bases). Germline CDR1 reads SNHLY; CDR2 reads FYNNEI. V was shortened by 8 bases and J by 8 bases, with 18 bases between the two germline ends. This CDR3 contains 14 residues.

A few counts support this clone. The rearrangement uses TRBV11-2 and TRBJ1-1; tentative D call: TRBD1 (6 bases). Trimming cost V 5 bases and J 1 base, with 14 bases left between them. This CDR3 comprises 15 residues. The V gene's germline CDR1 is SGHAT and CDR2 FQNNGV. The DNA for the CDR3 is TGTGCCAGCAGCCCCGCTAGGGGGGGGAACACTGAAGCTTTCTTT. Protein sequence: CASSPARGGNTEAFF.

This sequence joins TRBV5-1 and TRBJ1-2; D unresolved. The germline V gene has CDR1 SGHRS and CDR2 YFSETQ. The germline V and J ends were trimmed by 0 bases and 4 bases, with 10 bases remaining between them. The CDR3 has 14 amino acids. The CDR3 sequence: CASSLGESLYGYTF. Here the CDR3 DNA reads TGCGCCAGCAGCTTGGGAGAGAGCCTCTATGGCTACACCTTC. The entire variable domain, with the rest obtained from reference TRBV5-1 and TRBJ1-2, is as follows: KAGVTQTPRYLIKTRGQQVTLSCSPISGHRSVSWYQQTPGQGLQFLFEYFSETQRNKGNFPGRFSGRQFSNSRSEMNVSTLELGDSALYLCASSLGESLYGYTFGSGTRLTVV.

This clone came up a few times. V is TRBV29-1 and J is TRBJ2-5, with D possibly TRBD1 on 6 matching bases. The CDR3 sequence is 12 residues long. V shed 7 bases and J shed 1 base, with 10 bases lying between them. Germline lookup yields CDR1 SQVTM and CDR2 ANQGSEA. The CDR3 here is CSAGTLQETQYF. CDR3 sequence (DNA): TGCAGCGCAGGGACACTCCAAGAGACCCAGTACTTC.

V gene TRBV5-1 combines with J gene TRBJ1-6; D is undetermined. V was shortened by 0 bases and J by 6 bases, with 13 bases between the two germline ends. Germline loops: CDR1 SGHRS, CDR2 YFSETQ. The CDR3 covers 16 residues. CDR3 nucleotide sequence: TGCGCCAGCAGCTTGGCCGTGGGCGCTGCTAATTCACCCCTCCACTTT. Translated: CASSLAVGAANSPLHF. Together with reference TRBV5-1 and TRBJ1-6, the CDR3 gives the full variable domain: KAGVTQTPRYLIKTRGQQVTLSCSPISGHRSVSWYQQTPGQGLQFLFEYFSETQRNKGNFPGRFSGRQFSNSRSEMNVSTLELGDSALYLCASSLAVGAANSPLHFGNGTRLTVT.

This clone was seen a handful of times. The chain couples TRBV5-4 to TRBJ2-5; 8 bases align to TRBD2. The CDR3 sequence is 15 residues long. The V and J ends lost 10 bases and 5 bases, in that order; junction bases with no gene match: 16. Germline assignment: CDR1 SGHNT and CDR2 YYREEE (reference sequence). Here the CDR3 reads CACSKGGGRGETQYF. CDR3 in DNA: TGTGCCTGCTCGAAAGGCGGGGGGCGGGGCGAGACCCAGTACTTC.

This clone has just a few counts. The chain employs TRBV7-2 and TRBJ1-5; no firm D call. The CDR3 runs 12 residues. V was clipped by 5 bases and J by 9 bases, with 11 bases between them. Germline values: CDR1 SGHTA, CDR2 FQGNSA. The CDR3 here is CASSHASTPQHF. CDR3 DNA sequence: TGTGCCAGCAGCCACGCGAGTACGCCCCAGCATTTT.

This chain joins TRBV9 and TRBJ2-7; 9 bases are shared with TRBD1. The CDR3 is 15 amino acids. V shed 0 bases and J 3 bases; nucleotides not matched to a gene: 4. Germline V gene sequence: CDR1 SGDLS, CDR2 YYNGEE. The CDR3 region has the DNA TGTGCCAGCAGCGTAGCCCCGACAGGGGGCTACGAGCAGTACTTC. Translation: CASSVAPTGGYEQYF.